A single sample is the source of the 24 T cell receptor beta chains below, sequenced in a study of blood T cells in healthy people across ages. Together with a sample-barcoded 5' primer, a J-beta primer mix was included in a second PCR lasting roughly 7 to 11 cycles. MiXCR was run by TCRdb on the 5' RACE reads, yielding one entry per CDR3 protein. Among 1.5 million or so distinct CDR3 sequences listed, 35% to 45% were seen once. Input material: blood. Source of these receptors: a woman aged 18-29 years in good health.

This clonotype appeared once. This chain joins TRBV6-2 or TRBV6-3 and TRBJ2-5; D may be TRBD1 (5 bases). This CDR3 spans 14 amino acids. V was trimmed by 5 bases and J by 11 bases, leaving 21 bases between them. In germline, CDR1 is MNHEY, CDR2 SVGEGT. CDR3 DNA: TGTGCCAGCAGTACGCTAAGGGGTGAGAATGAGCAGTACTTC. This translates into CASSTLRGENEQYF.

The V gene is TRBV12-3 or TRBV12-4, the J gene TRBJ2-2, with D unresolved. This CDR3 has 15 residues. With 4 bases removed from V and 2 bases from J, the gap between germline ends came to 11 bases. The CDR3 sequence: CASSYGRSNTGELFF. The CDR3 DNA sequence: TGTGCCAGCAGTTATGGCAGGAGTAACACCGGGGAGCTGTTTTTT.

The chain links TRBV2 to TRBJ2-1; the D gene is possibly TRBD2 (5 bases). Germline V gene lookup returns CDR1 SNHLY and CDR2 FYNNEI. The CDR3 is made up of 15 amino acids. V gave up 6 bases and J gave up 0 bases, with 12 bases separating them. The CDR3 sequence is CASREWAGSYNEQFF. The CDR3 nucleotides read TGTGCCAGCAGGGAGTGGGCGGGCTCCTACAATGAGCAGTTCTTC.

The chain recombines TRBV7-2 with TRBJ2-4, with 10 bases identical to TRBD1. The CDR3 spans 16 residues. The V gene end was trimmed by 1 base and the J gene end by 13 bases; junction bases not matched to a gene: 13. Germline assignment: CDR1 SGHTA and CDR2 FQGNSA. The CDR3 DNA follows: TGTGCCAGCAGCTTAGTCCCCGGGACAGGGGCGGGAGAGCAGTACTTC. It specifies CASSLVPGTGAGEQYF.

V is TRBV9 and J is TRBJ2-5, with TRBD2 matching 14 bases. J gave up 11 bases and V 3 bases, and 12 bases lay outside the gene matches. Germline CDR1 reads SGDLS; CDR2 reads YYNGEE. The CDR3 totals 16 residues. The CDR3 region has the DNA TGTGCCAGCAGCGCTACGACTAGCGGGAGGGCCGGAGAGCAGTACTTC. Its translation is CASSATTSGRAGEQYF.

This rearrangement joins TRBV6-6 to TRBJ2-2, with D maybe TRBD2 (6 bases). Germline CDR1 MNHNY, CDR2 SVGAGI (reference sequence). V was clipped by 5 bases and J by 7 bases, with 11 bases between them. The CDR3 extends over 13 amino acids. Written as DNA, the CDR3 is TGTGCCAGCAGTCGTCTGGGGGGCGGGGAGCTGTTTTTT. Its protein is CASSRLGGGELFF.

This clonotype was observed a single time. The chain carries TRBV11-3 and TRBJ2-1; 9 nucleotides match TRBD1. Looked up from germline, CDR1 is SGHNT and CDR2 is YENEEA. This CDR3 has 17 amino acids. V shed 3 bases and J 4 bases; nucleotides not matched to a gene: 10. This CDR3 is CASSFSGEGTGYNEQFF. DNA of the CDR3: TGTGCCAGCAGCTTTTCGGGGGAGGGGACAGGGTACAATGAGCAGTTCTTC.

The chain uses TRBV6-2 or TRBV6-3 and TRBJ1-2; a weak D match, TRBD1 (5 bases). Germline loops: CDR1 MNHEY, CDR2 SVGEGT. CDR3 size: 11 residues. V lost 7 bases, J lost 3 bases, and 6 bases lay in between. The chain's CDR3 is CASKQDYGYTF. The CDR3 coding sequence is TGTGCCAGCAAACAGGACTATGGCTACACCTTC.

The V gene is TRBV6-2 or TRBV6-3, the J gene TRBJ2-5; 12 bases agree with TRBD2. The germline gives CDR1 MNHEY, CDR2 SVGEGT. After removal of 6 bases from V and 11 bases from J, the junction contained 16 bases not matched to a gene. This CDR3 has 16 residues. The CDR3 spells CASRDGTSGSVSEQYF. Here the CDR3 DNA reads TGTGCCAGCAGGGACGGGACTAGCGGGTCGGTGAGTGAGCAGTACTTC.

V usage is TRBV12-3 or TRBV12-4 and J usage is TRBJ1-1, with TRBD1 as a possible D gene (5 bases). CDR3 length: 12 amino acids. The V and J ends lost 3 bases and 12 bases respectively, with 14 bases between them. In DNA form, the CDR3 reads TGTGCCAGCAGTTTCTCCGGGACCAAATCTTTCTTT. Protein product: CASSFSGTKSFF.

Only a few counts were recorded for this clonotype. V is TRBV29-1 and J is TRBJ1-2; D call uncertain. The CDR3 loop spans 9 amino acids. Germline V gene data show CDR1 as SQVTM and CDR2 as ANQGSEA. Trimming pared 4 bases from V and 8 bases from J, leaving 5 bases between. The CDR3 here is CSVVPGYTF. The CDR3 DNA reads TGCAGCGTTGTTCCCGGCTACACCTTC.

The rearrangement links TRBV7-9 to TRBJ1-2; the D is unclear. This CDR3 spans 14 amino acids. The germline V gene encodes CDR1 SEHNR and CDR2 FQNEAQ (reference sequence). The V gene lost 5 bases and the J gene lost 8 bases, with 18 bases spanning the gap. The CDR3 loop reads CASSPFEGGGGYTF. The CDR3 nucleotides read TGTGCCAGCAGCCCCTTCGAGGGCGGAGGCGGCTACACCTTC. Together with reference TRBV7-9 and TRBJ1-2, the CDR3 gives the full variable domain: DTGVSQNPRHKITKRGQNVTFRCDPISEHNRLYWYRQTLGQGPEFLTYFQNEAQLEKSRLLSDRFSAERPKGSFSTLEIQRTEQGDSAMYLCASSPFEGGGGYTFGSGTRLTVV.

The chain carries TRBV20-1 and TRBJ2-1; D gene uncertain. The CDR3 contains 14 residues. Per the germline V gene, CDR1 is DFQATT and CDR2 is SNEGSKA (reference sequence). Trimming stripped 3 bases from V and 0 bases from J, with 9 bases between. The CDR3 nucleotides are TGCAGTGCTAGGGTCCAGGACTCCTACAATGAGCAGTTCTTC. The encoded protein is CSARVQDSYNEQFF.

The chain joins TRBV29-1 to TRBJ2-1; no reliable D call. Germline assignment: CDR1 SQVTM and CDR2 ANQGSEA. The CDR3 is 9 amino acids. Trimming pared 4 bases from V and 10 bases from J, leaving 5 bases between. CDR3 sequence (DNA): TGCAGCGTTGCTTCCGAGCAGTTCTTC. It is translated as CSVASEQFF.

A few counts support this clonotype. The chain joins TRBV4-1 to TRBJ2-1; possibly TRBD2 for D (5 bases). V lost 5 bases and J 2 bases, leaving 13 bases between the germline ends. CDR1 and CDR2 from the germline V gene are MGHRA and YSYEKL. This CDR3 comprises 15 residues. DNA for the CDR3: TGCGCCAGCAGCGCCCGGGGTCCTCCCTACAATGAGCAGTTCTTC. This encodes CASSARGPPYNEQFF.

On this clonotype: The junction does not match germline at one end; this may be a read error. This chain connects TRBV6-6 to TRBJ2-7, with D possibly being TRBD2 (5 bases). This CDR3 has 14 residues. From germline, CDR1 is MNHNY and CDR2 SVGAGI (reference sequence). CDR3 coding DNA: TGTGCCAGCAGTCACTCCCACGGAGGCTACGAGCAGTACTTC. It yields the protein CASSHSHGGYEQYF.

V usage is TRBV3-1 and J usage is TRBJ1-1; 7 nucleotides agree with TRBD1. Germline CDR1 and CDR2: LGHDT and YNNKEL (reference sequence). This CDR3 has 13 residues. V shed 4 bases and J 5 bases; nucleotides not matched to a gene: 4. The CDR3 reads CASSRDRMTEAFF. The CDR3 bases are TGTGCCAGCAGCCGGGACAGAATGACTGAAGCTTTCTTT.

This clonotype has a handful of counts. V is TRBV9 and J is TRBJ2-3; possibly TRBD1 or TRBD2 for D (5 bases each). The germline gives CDR1 SGDLS, CDR2 YYNGEE. This CDR3 region has 16 residues. The V end was cut by 0 bases, the J end by 1 base, with 12 bases between. Written as DNA, the CDR3 is TGTGCCAGCAGCGTAGGGGGGATTGGGGGCACAGATACGCAGTATTTT. It translates to CASSVGGIGGTDTQYF.

This clonotype was detected only once. This chain joins TRBV30 and TRBJ1-1; no clear D. Between the trimmed V and J ends, which lost 5 bases and 0 bases, there was a span of 7 bases. Germline assignment: CDR1 GTSNPN and CDR2 SVGIG (reference sequence). The CDR3 spans 12 residues. The CDR3, as DNA: TGTGCCTGGGTAAATATGAACACTGAAGCTTTCTTT. It codes for CAWVNMNTEAFF.

This clonotype was found a few times. The genes are TRBV20-1 and TRBJ2-1; D unclear. V was clipped by 0 bases and J by 15 bases, with 18 bases between them. CDR3 length: 13 amino acids. The germline gives CDR1 DFQATT, CDR2 SNEGSKA (reference sequence). CDR3: CSARDGIGLVGFF. In DNA form, the CDR3 reads TGCAGTGCTAGAGATGGGATCGGGCTCGTAGGGTTCTTC.

This chain uses TRBV6-5 with TRBJ2-7; D might be TRBD1 (6 bases). From germline, CDR1 is MNHEY and CDR2 SVGAGI. The CDR3 has 14 amino acids. Trimming stripped 4 bases from V and 6 bases from J, with 16 bases between. CDR3 sequence: CASSSTPGTSEQYF. The CDR3 coding sequence is TGTGCCAGCAGTTCAACCCCAGGGACATCCGAGCAGTACTTC.

V gene TRBV4-1 combines with J gene TRBJ2-3, with 11 bases lining up with TRBD2. Trimming cost V 3 bases and J 4 bases; bases outside gene matches: 18. The CDR3 totals 20 residues. The germline CDR1 and CDR2 sequences are MGHRA and YSYEKL. In DNA form, the CDR3 reads TGCGCCAGCAGCCAGGACACTACTAGCGGGAGTAGATCTGGCGCAGATACGCAGTATTTT. Protein product: CASSQDTTSGSRSGADTQYF.

The chain couples TRBV5-1 to TRBJ2-7; 8 bases line up with TRBD1. Germline assignment: CDR1 SGHRS and CDR2 YFSETQ. Unmatched junction bases numbered 5, after V lost 4 bases and J lost 2 bases. The CDR3 contains 14 residues. The CDR3 is CASSGQGLTYEQYF. For the CDR3, the DNA is TGCGCCAGCAGCGGACAGGGTTTAACCTACGAGCAGTACTTC.

In the case of this clonotype: The junction does not match germline at one end; this may be a read error. The genes are TRBV11-2 and TRBJ1-1; D call uncertain. This CDR3 region has 14 residues. Germline V gives CDR1 SGHAT, CDR2 FQNNGV. The CDR3 nucleotides are TGTGCCAGCAGCGTAGACCCGGGTCACACTGAAGCTTTCTTT. It specifies CASSVDPGHTEAFF.